This T cell receptor beta chain originates from a study of T cells in Graves' hyperthyroidism and ophthalmopathy (dated by TCRdb to between 2018 and 2020). Regarding the research as a whole: Peripheral blood was collected at initial diagnosis, before any treatment. To identify TCR V-J signatures that set the groups apart, the researchers used a discovery cohort of 100 or so patients, made up of 43 with Graves' ophthalmopathy and about 60 with stable Graves' hyperthyroidism. Whether ophthalmopathy could be predicted prospectively was tested in an independent validation cohort made up of approximately 19 hyperthyroidism patients plus 17 patients who later progressed to ophthalmopathy. The 85 to 100 discovery patients were randomly split 7:3 into training and test sets. In addition, the study compared T-cell repertoires in thyroid tissue and in blood from five to seven Graves' hyperthyroidism patients. After blood sampling, hyperthyroidism patients were treated with methimazole at a starting dose of 30 mg daily, and ophthalmopathy patients were treated with high-dose intravenous methylprednisolone. TCR Vbeta CDR3 sequencing of approximately 140 peripheral blood samples (43 ophthalmopathy, 75 hyperthyroidism and roughly 17 progressor patients) is reported in the paper.

A word on this clonotype: The antigen it binds to is not known. An end of the junction does not agree with germline; a read error may underlie this.

The investigation overall reported the following: In cross-validation, a model built on a 13 V-J signature told ophthalmopathy apart from stable hyperthyroidism with less than 90% sensitivity and approximately 84% specificity, and in testing the same model reached 80%/75%. Blood samples also contained most of the expanded thyroid clonotypes (frequency above 0.001), which suggests that blood repertoires may reflect thyroid immune responses. No statistical method was used to set the sample size in advance, and investigators knew the group allocation. In validation, progression to ophthalmopathy was predicted by the model with 65% to 71% sensitivity and approximately 78% specificity, a median of about 6.8 months before onset.

From the cysteine through the phenylalanine, the CDR3 covers 14 amino acids. The entry retains the CDR3 DNA only, 42 bases that are in frame from base 1. The germline V gene yields SGHAT for CDR1 and FQNNGV for CDR2. TCR beta CDR3 regions were amplified from RNA transcripts. The TCR CDR3 was subjected to a first round of RT-PCR using the HTBI primer set and the Qiagen OneStep RT-PCR kit. Libraries were constructed in a second round of multiplex PCR, after which size selection and purification were performed. Sequencing of the libraries was done on an Illumina HiSeq2000 using paired-end 100 bp reads. In the authors' own workflow: SOAPnuke was used to process the raw data, throwing out any read that contained adapters or uncalled bases, had a mean Phred below 15, or lacked an exact constant-primer or identifier match. High-quality paired reads were merged with COPE v1.2.5, and unique nucleotide sequences were defined as clonotypes. Clonotypes were aligned to IMGT TRBV, TRBD and TRBJ reference segments using MiTCR v1.1. Only V-J combinations with frequency above 0.0001, covering roughly 99% of repertoires, were analysed. A TCS score was defined as the ratio between F50 (clonal expansion) and ExV (chaos), using BLOSUM62-based TCRdist between CDR3 peptides within each V-J. Welch's t-statistics and random forest reduced 500 to 550 V-J features to 10 to 15, which were used in a naive Bayes classifier (R e1071). Using fastp at Q25 and MiXCR, TCRdb reprocessed the public reads and kept productive beta chains. A single entry per CDR3 protein holds the most common genes and DNA from its merged rows. Here the V and J calls rest on TCRdb's processing, not on the authors' analysis. This sample is represented by 250,000 to 350,000 distinct CDR3 sequences; over 20% of them were singletons. The top ten hold around 62% of the sample.

Ophthalmopathy patients had moderately to severely active disease, Clinical Activity Score of at least 3, NOSPECS grade of at least 4, and duration under 3 months. Exclusion was applied to patients with uncontrolled infections, other autoimmune diseases, pregnancy or lactation. Clinical symptoms, serum thyroxine and TRAb, thyroid ultrasound, and orbital computed tomography formed the basis for the diagnoses. PBMCs were separated from roughly 9.3 ml of fresh peripheral blood using Ficoll-Paque density gradient centrifugation. Total RNA was extracted with Trizol reagent, and quality was checked on an Agilent 2100 Bioanalyzer.

This chain is built from TRBV11-2 and TRBJ2-5, with the identity of the D gene unclear. The specimen was blood. This receptor was taken from a man aged 25-45 years with Graves' ophthalmopathy. The CDR3 protein is CANSDGYDGETQYF. The bases are TGTGCCAACAGCGACGGTTATGATGGCGAGACCCAGTACTTC.